Below, one T cell receptor (beta chain) is given with its context. As yet, its antigen is unknown. The data belong to a study of T cells in Graves' hyperthyroidism and ophthalmopathy. The CDR3 consists of 14 residues. The V and J ends lost 5 bases and 6 bases, in that order; junction bases with no gene match: 7. Template material for amplifying TCR beta CDR3 regions consisted of RNA transcripts. The TCR CDR3 was amplified in a first-round RT-PCR using the HTBI primer set. MiXCR, applied by TCRdb to the multiplex PCR reads, yields one record per CDR3 protein. This table has about 610,000 distinct CDR3 sequences, 16% appearing once. Regarding the study as a whole: Within blood appeared most thyroid clonotypes that had expanded above 0.001.

This clonotype originated in a woman in her 40s with Graves' ophthalmopathy. Sequencing was performed on blood. The chain employs TRBV12-3 or TRBV12-4 and TRBJ1-5; 7 bases align to TRBD1. The CDR3 reads CASSQGGGFQPQHF. The CDR3 bases are TGTGCCAGCAGTCAGGGGGGGGGGTTTCAGCCCCAGCATTTT.